This T cell receptor beta chain was obtained from a study of blood T cells in healthy people across ages. This CDR3 spans 19 amino acids. Germline-derived CDR1 and CDR2 are SGHRS and YFSETQ. The V and J ends lost 4 bases and 2 bases, in that order; junction bases with no gene match: 12. A second PCR, run for roughly 6 to 11 cycles, used a sample-barcoded 5' primer plus a J-beta primer mix. TCRdb re-called the 5' RACE reads through MiXCR, storing one row per CDR3 protein. The table has approximately 1,100,000 distinct CDR3 sequences, less than 50% seen once; the top ten hold under 20%. The chain recombines TRBV5-1 with TRBJ2-6, with TRBD1 matching 10 bases. This TCR derives from a woman aged 60-75 years in good health. Sequenced sample: blood. As DNA, the CDR3 is TGCGCCAGCAGCGCCTGGGGCCTGACAGGGGGCGCTGGGGCCAACGTCCTGACTTTC. It specifies CASSAWGLTGGAGANVLTF.